One and the same sample provided the 11 T cell receptor beta chains below, sequenced in a study of blood T cell repertoires in COVID-19. Profiling relied on immunoSEQ multiplex PCR, and the TCRdb table lists in-frame clones only, not all of them. This sample has 220,000 or so clones, with 88% found just once. The sequencing input was PBMCs or T cells enriched from blood (not recorded which). These receptors were obtained from a woman aged 50 to 60 with acute COVID-19.

Many counts were recorded for this clone. The chain has TRBV7-9 and TRBJ2-2; no clear D gene. This CDR3 is 15 amino acids long. V was shortened by 1 base and J by 0 bases, with 6 bases between the two germline ends. In germline, CDR1 is SEHNR, CDR2 FQNEAQ (reference sequence). Written as DNA, the CDR3 is TGTGCCAGCAGCTTAGGGAGCTCGAACACCGGGGAGCTGTTTTTT. This translates into CASSLGSSNTGELFF.

The chain has TRBV7-3 and TRBJ2-2, with 12 positions matching TRBD2. Germline lookup yields CDR1 SGHTA and CDR2 FQGTGA. V dropped 5 bases and J dropped 4; count of bases not matched to a gene: 8. The CDR3 spans 17 residues. CDR3 in DNA: TGTGCCAGCAGCCGGACTAGCGGGGCCTCGGGCACCGGGGAGCTGTTTTTT. Amino acid sequence: CASSRTSGASGTGELFF.

V usage is TRBV5-1 and J usage is TRBJ1-2, with TRBD1 matching over 8 bases. The V gene's germline CDR1 is SGHRS and CDR2 YFSETQ. The CDR3 is 15 amino acids. After removal of 4 bases from V and 0 bases from J, the junction contained 5 bases not matched to a gene. Written as DNA, the CDR3 is TGCGCCAGCAGCAGAATGGGACAGGCTAACTATGGCTACACCTTC. It encodes CASSRMGQANYGYTF.

This clone was observed a handful of times. The chain is built from TRBV7-9 and TRBJ2-1; 9 bases are a match to TRBD2. V lost 10 bases to trimming and J lost 0 bases; unmatched junction nucleotides: 4. There are 14 residues in the CDR3. From germline, CDR1 is SEHNR and CDR2 FQNEAQ (reference sequence). CDR3 DNA: TGTGCCACCGTTAGCGGGAGCTCCTACAATGAGCAGTTCTTC. Translated: CATVSGSSYNEQFF.

The chain recombines TRBV2 with TRBJ2-5; D remains ambiguous. The germline CDR1 and CDR2 sequences are SNHLY and FYNNEI. V lost 2 bases and J lost 5, with 12 bases in between. CDR3 length equals 14 residues. The CDR3 here is CASSELQKSETQYF. Written as DNA, the CDR3 is TGTGCCAGCAGTGAATTGCAAAAGAGTGAGACCCAGTACTTC.

The chain recombines TRBV3-1 (or the pseudogene TRBV3-2) with TRBJ1-2; 7 bases fit TRBD1. This CDR3 is 17 amino acids long. CDR1 is LGHDT and CDR2 is YNNKEL in the germline V gene (reference sequence). The J segment lost 6 bases and the V segment lost 1 base, leaving 14 bases of the junction unmatched. The CDR3 protein is CASSQVVGVRQGNGYTF. The CDR3 DNA is TGTGCCAGCAGCCAAGTAGTAGGGGTGAGACAGGGAAATGGCTACACCTTC.

The V gene is TRBV11-2, the J gene TRBJ1-3; 8 nucleotides agree with TRBD1. This CDR3 contains 17 residues. Germline CDR1 is SGHAT and CDR2 is FQNNGV. The V and J ends lost 2 bases and 3 bases, in that order; junction bases with no gene match: 9. CDR3 sequence: CASSLILGQGRGNTIYF. CDR3 in DNA: TGTGCCAGCAGCTTAATCCTAGGACAGGGCCGTGGAAACACCATATATTTT.

The count of this clone is one. The CDR3, as DNA: TGTGCCAGCAGCAAGACAGGGTTCGGAAGCGAGCAGTACTTC. Its protein product is CASSKTGFGSEQYF. This chain connects TRBV7-2 to TRBJ2-7, with 7 bases that match TRBD1. The CDR3 consists of 14 residues. Trimming removed 5 bases from V and 6 bases from J; junction bases left unmatched: 10. Germline V gene data show CDR1 as SGHTA and CDR2 as FQGNSA.

The chain combines TRBV9 with TRBJ1-2; D perhaps matches TRBD1 (6 bases). The CDR3 covers 14 residues. The germline gives CDR1 SGDLS, CDR2 YYNGEE. Trimming shortened V by 3 bases and J by 7 bases, and 16 bases separated the two germline ends. CDR3 in DNA: TGTGCCAGCAGCGGGCCTCCAGGGGATGGTGGCTACACCTTC. It translates to CASSGPPGDGGYTF. Full variable domain (remainder filled in from reference TRBV9 and TRBJ1-2): DSGVTQTPKHLITATGQRVTLRCSPRSGDLSVYWYQQSLDQGLQFLIQYYNGEERAKGNILERFSAQQFPDLHSELNLSSLELGDSALYFCASSGPPGDGGYTFGSGTRLTVV.

The chain carries TRBV27 and TRBJ1-2; D is ambiguous. Trimming removed 0 bases at V and 6 bases at J, with 11 bases between. The length of the CDR3 is 14 residues. Germline CDR1 reads MNHEY; CDR2 reads SMNVEV (reference sequence). The CDR3 protein is CASSLSWAKHGYTF. In nucleotides, the CDR3 is TGTGCCAGCAGTTTATCTTGGGCAAAGCATGGCTACACCTTC.

The table lists this clone with a few counts. The chain recombines TRBV7-2 with TRBJ2-5; 9 nucleotides agree with TRBD1. Germline CDR1 is SGHTA and CDR2 is FQGNSA. This CDR3 comprises 16 residues. The V and J ends lost 0 bases and 4 bases, in that order; junction bases with no gene match: 6. This CDR3 reads CASSLATGGRRETQYF. CDR3 bases: TGTGCCAGCAGCTTAGCCACAGGGGGCCGTAGAGAGACCCAGTACTTC.